This TCR beta chain was sequenced in a study of blood T cell repertoires in COVID-19. Overall study context: The United States, Italy and Spain were the sources of the acute and convalescent COVID-19 samples. PBMCs, B-cell-depleted T cells, or T cells provided the cDNA or gDNA that made up the material.

The CDR3 is 17 amino acids. Germline-derived CDR1 and CDR2 are SEHNR and FQNEAQ (reference sequence). Trimming cost V 7 bases and J 0 bases, with 18 bases left between them. Participants came from around 25 US areas, aged about 18 to 100 years. Participants were placed into cohorts based on the clinical history they reported. TCRdb's copy holds only in-frame clones and misses some; the assay was immunoSEQ multiplex PCR. Here the sample spans more than 300,000 clones, around nine tenths being singletons. Sequencing was done on a sample of PBMCs or T cells enriched from blood (not recorded which). The clonotype originates from a young woman who had recovered from COVID-19. The chain recombines TRBV7-9 with TRBJ2-2; D is possibly TRBD2 (7 bases). CDR3 sequence (DNA): TGTGCCAGCACCCCAATCGTGGGGGGGCCGAACACCGGGGAGCTGTTTTTT. Its protein product is CASTPIVGGPNTGELFF.